This TCR beta chain was captured in a study of blood T cell repertoires in COVID-19. Across the study: Specimens from acute and convalescent COVID-19 originated in the United States, Italy and Spain. In each case, the material was cDNA or gDNA derived from T cells, B-cell-depleted T cells, or PBMCs.

This CDR3 contains 15 residues. Germline V CDR1 and CDR2: LNHNV, YYDKDF (reference sequence). With 1 base clipped from V and 5 bases from J, the junction kept 0 bases outside the gene matches. As handled by the study authors: How many nucleated cells were present was estimated from reference gene primer amplification. Assay used: immunoSEQ multiplex PCR; TCRdb lists only in-frame clones, some missing. V and J calls and clone size are copied from that table; D and trimming were computed from the DNA. The sample carries 120,000 to 150,000 clones, around 84% recorded once. The specimen was peripheral blood. V and J are TRBV15 and TRBJ2-3; TRBD2 matches 13 bases. The receptor's source is a human donor in a cohort sampled during active COVID-19. This CDR3 is CATSRGTSGGDTQYF. CDR3 bases: TGTGCCACCAGCAGAGGGACTAGCGGGGGAGATACGCAGTATTTT. The full variable domain, in which reference TRBV15 and TRBJ2-3 provide the parts outside the CDR3, is DAMVIQNPRYQVTQFGKPVTLSCSQTLNHNVMYWYQQKSSQAPKLLFHYYDKDFNNEADTPDNFQSRRPNTSFCFLDIRSPGLGDTAMYLCATSRGTSGGDTQYFGPGTRLTVL.